The clone carrying this TCR beta chain turned up a few times. Time point specified: pre-sensitization, week 0. Treatment here: therapeutic diphenylcyclopropenone sensitization with weekly scalp DPC. The record originates from a study of human T cells and chemical hapten exposure. Study at large: The study lasted 20 to 25 weeks, and patients were dosed weekly with diphenylcyclopropenone on the scalp throughout.

The CDR3 runs to 13 residues. V dropped 5 bases and J dropped 6; count of bases not matched to a gene: 5. Within the library, unique molecular identifiers were attached to each individual cDNA molecule. TCRdb re-called the RACE reads with MiXCR, one entry per CDR3 protein. The sample shows over 85,000 distinct CDR3 sequences, more than 10% of them seen only once. This sequence joins TRBV12-3 or TRBV12-4 and TRBJ1-2; TRBD1 agrees at 8 bases. The source was whole blood, collected in connection with sensitization to the hapten diphenylcyclopropenone (DPC). This TCR derives from a woman aged 55-75 years with alopecia areata. Some clones in this sample may be carry-over from other donors' samples. The CDR3 loop reads CASSRQGRHGYTF. CDR3 in DNA: TGTGCCAGCAGTCGACAGGGGCGACATGGCTACACCTTC.